Below, one T cell receptor beta chain is given with its context. The record originates from a study of T cell changes during pregnancy in multiple sclerosis. Assay used: immunoSEQ multiplex PCR; TCRdb lists only in-frame clones, some missing. The sample comprises 35,000 to 45,000 clones, 93% of which are singletons, and approximately 0.44% rests with the top ten. The V gene end was trimmed by 0 bases and the J gene end by 6 bases; junction bases not matched to a gene: 3. The germline CDR1 and CDR2 sequences are SGHDN and FVKESK. The CDR3 contains 15 residues. Sequences were derived from CD4+ T cells from peripheral blood mononuclear cells, sampled in the first trimester of pregnancy. The genes are TRBV14 and TRBJ2-1; 9 bases match TRBD2. The clonotype comes from a female donor with multiple sclerosis, enrolled in a pregnancy study. The CDR3 region has the DNA TGTGCCAGCAGCCAAGAACTAGCGGGCCCCAATGAGCAGTTCTTC. Amino acid sequence: CASSQELAGPNEQFF.